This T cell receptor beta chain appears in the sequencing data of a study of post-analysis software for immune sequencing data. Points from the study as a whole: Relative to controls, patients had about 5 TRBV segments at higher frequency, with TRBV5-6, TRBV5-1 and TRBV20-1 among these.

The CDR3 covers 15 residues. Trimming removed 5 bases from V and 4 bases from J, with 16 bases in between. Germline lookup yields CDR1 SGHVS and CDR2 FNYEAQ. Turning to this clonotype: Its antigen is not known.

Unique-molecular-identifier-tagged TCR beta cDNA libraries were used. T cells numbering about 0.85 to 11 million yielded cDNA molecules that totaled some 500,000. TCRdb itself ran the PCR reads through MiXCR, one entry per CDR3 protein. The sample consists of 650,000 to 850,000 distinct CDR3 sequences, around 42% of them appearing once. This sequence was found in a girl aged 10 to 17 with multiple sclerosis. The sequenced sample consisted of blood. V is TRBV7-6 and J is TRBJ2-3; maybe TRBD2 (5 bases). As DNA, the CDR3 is TGTGCCAGCAGCCGCTCCAGTAGCGTTGCAGATACGCAGTATTTT. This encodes CASSRSSSVADTQYF. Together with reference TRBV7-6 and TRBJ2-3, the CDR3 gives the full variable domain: GAGVSQSPRYKVTKRGQDVALRCDPISGHVSLYWYRQALGQGPEFLTYFNYEAQQDKSGLPNDRFSAERPEGSISTLTIQRTEQRDSAMYRCASSRSSSVADTQYFGPGTRLTVL.